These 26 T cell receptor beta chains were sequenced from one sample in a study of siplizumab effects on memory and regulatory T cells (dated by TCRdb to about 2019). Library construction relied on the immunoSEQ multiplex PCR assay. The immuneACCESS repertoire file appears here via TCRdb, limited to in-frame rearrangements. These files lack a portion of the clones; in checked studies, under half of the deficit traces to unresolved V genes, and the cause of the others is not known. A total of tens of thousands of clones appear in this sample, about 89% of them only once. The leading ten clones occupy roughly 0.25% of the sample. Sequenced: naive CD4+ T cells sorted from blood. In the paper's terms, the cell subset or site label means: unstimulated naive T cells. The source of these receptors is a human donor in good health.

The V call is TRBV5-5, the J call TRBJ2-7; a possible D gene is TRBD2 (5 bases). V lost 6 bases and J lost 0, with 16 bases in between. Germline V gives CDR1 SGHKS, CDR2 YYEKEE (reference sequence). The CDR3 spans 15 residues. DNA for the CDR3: TGTGCCAGCACCATTCCGGGATCGAGCTCCTACGAGCAGTACTTC. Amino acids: CASTIPGSSSYEQYF.

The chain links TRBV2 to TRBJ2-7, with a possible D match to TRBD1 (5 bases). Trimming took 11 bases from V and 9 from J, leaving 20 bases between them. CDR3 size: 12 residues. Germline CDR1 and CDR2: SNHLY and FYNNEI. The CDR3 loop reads CAGALTPWGQYF. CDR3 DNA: TGTGCCGGGGCCCTGACTCCTTGGGGGCAGTACTTC.

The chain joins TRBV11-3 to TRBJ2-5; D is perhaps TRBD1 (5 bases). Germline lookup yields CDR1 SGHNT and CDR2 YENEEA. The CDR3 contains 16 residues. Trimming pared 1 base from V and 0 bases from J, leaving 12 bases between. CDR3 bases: TGTGCCAGCAGCTTAGGAGGCAGGGTAGACCAAGAGACCCAGTACTTC. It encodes CASSLGGRVDQETQYF.

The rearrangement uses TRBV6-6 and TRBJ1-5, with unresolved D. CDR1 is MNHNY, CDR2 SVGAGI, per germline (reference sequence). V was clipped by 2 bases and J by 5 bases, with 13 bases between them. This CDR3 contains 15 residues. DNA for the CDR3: TGTGCCAGCAGTTACGGTGGCTTTGGGGATCAGCCCCAGCATTTT. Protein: CASSYGGFGDQPQHF.

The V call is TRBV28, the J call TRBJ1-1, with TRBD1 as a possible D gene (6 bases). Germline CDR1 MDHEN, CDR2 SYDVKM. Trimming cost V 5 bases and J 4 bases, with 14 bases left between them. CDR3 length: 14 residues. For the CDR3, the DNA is TGTGCCAGCAGTCAACCCAGGGGTGGCACTGAAGCTTTCTTT. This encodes CASSQPRGGTEAFF.

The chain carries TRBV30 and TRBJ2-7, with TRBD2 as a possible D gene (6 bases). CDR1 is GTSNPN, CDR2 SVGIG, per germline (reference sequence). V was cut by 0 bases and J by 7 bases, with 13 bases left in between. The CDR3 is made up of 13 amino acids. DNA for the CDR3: TGTGCCTGGAGTGTAGCCGGGAGTCAAGAGCAGTACTTC. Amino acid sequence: CAWSVAGSQEQYF.

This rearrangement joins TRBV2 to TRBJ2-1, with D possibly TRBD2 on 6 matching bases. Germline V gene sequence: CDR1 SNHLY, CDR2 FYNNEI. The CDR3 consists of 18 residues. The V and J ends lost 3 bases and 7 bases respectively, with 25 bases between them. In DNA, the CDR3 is TGTGCCAGCAGTGAGATGGAGCGGGCGACTCCCCATTTTAATGAGCAGTTCTTC. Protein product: CASSEMERATPHFNEQFF.

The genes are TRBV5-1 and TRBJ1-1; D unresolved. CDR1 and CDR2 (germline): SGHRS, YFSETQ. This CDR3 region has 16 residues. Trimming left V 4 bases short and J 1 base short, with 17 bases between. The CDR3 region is CASSPPDTLSNTEAFF. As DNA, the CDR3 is TGCGCCAGCAGCCCACCCGACACTTTATCGAACACTGAAGCTTTCTTT.

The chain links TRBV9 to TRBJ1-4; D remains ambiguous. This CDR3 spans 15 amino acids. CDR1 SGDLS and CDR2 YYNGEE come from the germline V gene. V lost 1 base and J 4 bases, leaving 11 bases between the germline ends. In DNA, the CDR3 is TGTGCCAGCAGCGTAAGGTCAGCTTTTAATGAAAAACTGTTTTTT. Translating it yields CASSVRSAFNEKLFF.

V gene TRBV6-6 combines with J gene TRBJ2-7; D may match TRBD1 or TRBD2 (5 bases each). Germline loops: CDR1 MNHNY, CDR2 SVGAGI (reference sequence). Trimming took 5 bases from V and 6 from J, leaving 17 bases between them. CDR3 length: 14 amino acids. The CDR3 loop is CASSRPGTGFEQYF. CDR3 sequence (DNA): TGTGCCAGCAGTCGTCCCGGGACGGGATTCGAGCAGTACTTC.

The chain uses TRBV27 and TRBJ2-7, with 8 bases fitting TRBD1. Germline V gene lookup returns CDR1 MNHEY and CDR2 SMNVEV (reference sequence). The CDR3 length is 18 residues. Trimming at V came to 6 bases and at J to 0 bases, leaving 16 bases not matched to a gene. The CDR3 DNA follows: TGTGCCAGCAGGGAGGGGACAGGAGGATCAGGGGTCTCCTACGAGCAGTACTTC. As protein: CASREGTGGSGVSYEQYF.

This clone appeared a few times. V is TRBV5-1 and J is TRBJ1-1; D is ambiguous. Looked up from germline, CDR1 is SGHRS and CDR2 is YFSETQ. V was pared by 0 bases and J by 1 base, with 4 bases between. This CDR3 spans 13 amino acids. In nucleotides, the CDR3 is TGCGCCAGCAGCTTGGGGGGGAACACTGAAGCTTTCTTT. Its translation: CASSLGGNTEAFF.

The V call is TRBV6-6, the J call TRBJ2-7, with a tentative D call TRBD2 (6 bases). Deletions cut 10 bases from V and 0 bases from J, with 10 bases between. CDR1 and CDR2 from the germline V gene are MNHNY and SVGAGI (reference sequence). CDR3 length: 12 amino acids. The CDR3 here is CATGLSSYEQYF. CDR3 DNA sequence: TGTGCCACGGGACTGTCCTCCTACGAGCAGTACTTC.

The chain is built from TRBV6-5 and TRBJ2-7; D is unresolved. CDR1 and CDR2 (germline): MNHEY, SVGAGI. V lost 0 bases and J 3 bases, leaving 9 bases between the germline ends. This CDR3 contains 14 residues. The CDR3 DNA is TGTGCCAGCAGTTACTCCGGGCGCGGCTACGAGCAGTACTTC. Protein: CASSYSGRGYEQYF.

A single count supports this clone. CDR3 DNA sequence: TGTGCCATCAGTGAGAATATGGGGACAGGGGGGAAAGAGACCCAGTACTTC. It specifies CAISENMGTGGKETQYF. The rearrangement uses TRBV10-3 and TRBJ2-5; 11 nucleotides agree with TRBD1. This CDR3 comprises 17 residues. V lost 2 bases and J lost 3; bases outside the gene matches: 8. Germline assignment: CDR1 ENHRY and CDR2 SYGVKD.

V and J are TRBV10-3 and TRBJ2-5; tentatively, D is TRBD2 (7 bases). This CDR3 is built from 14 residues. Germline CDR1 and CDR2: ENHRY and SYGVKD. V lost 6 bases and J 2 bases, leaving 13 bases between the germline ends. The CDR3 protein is CAISRGRGQETQYF. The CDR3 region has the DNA TGTGCCATCAGCCGGGGGAGGGGGCAAGAGACCCAGTACTTC.

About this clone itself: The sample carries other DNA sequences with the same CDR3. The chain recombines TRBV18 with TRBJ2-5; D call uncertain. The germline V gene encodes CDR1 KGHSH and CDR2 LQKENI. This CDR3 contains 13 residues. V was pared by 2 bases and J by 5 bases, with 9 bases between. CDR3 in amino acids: CASSPGPQETQYF. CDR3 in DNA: TGTGCCAGCTCACCAGGGCCCCAGGAGACCCAGTACTTC. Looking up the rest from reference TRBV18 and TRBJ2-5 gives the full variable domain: NAGVMQNPRHLVRRRGQEARLRCSPMKGHSHVYWYRQLPEEGLKFMVYLQKENIIDESGMPKERFSAEFPKEGPSILRIQQVVRGDSAAYFCASSPGPQETQYFGPGTRLLVL.

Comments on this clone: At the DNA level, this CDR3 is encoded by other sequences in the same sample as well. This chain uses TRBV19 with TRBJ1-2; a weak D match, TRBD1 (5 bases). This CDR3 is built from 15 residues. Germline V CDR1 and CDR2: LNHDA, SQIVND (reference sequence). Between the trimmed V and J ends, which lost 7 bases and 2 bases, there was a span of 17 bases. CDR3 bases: TGTGCCAGTACATGGCGGGGGTCGGCCAACTATGGCTACACCTTC. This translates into CASTWRGSANYGYTF.

CDR3 sequence: CASSWVGELNEQFF. The CDR3 DNA is TGTGCCAGCAGTTGGGTAGGAGAGTTGAATGAGCAGTTCTTC. This rearrangement joins TRBV27 to TRBJ2-1; D remains unclear. The CDR3 runs 14 residues. Trimming shortened V by 4 bases and J by 7 bases, and 14 bases separated the two germline ends. Germline loops: CDR1 MNHEY, CDR2 SMNVEV (reference sequence).

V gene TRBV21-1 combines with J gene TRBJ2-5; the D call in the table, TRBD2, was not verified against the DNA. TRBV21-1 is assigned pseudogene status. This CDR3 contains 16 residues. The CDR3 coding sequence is TGTGCCAGCAGCAAAGATATGGGGGGGCCCTGGGAGACCCAGTACTTC. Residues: CASSKDMGGPWETQYF.

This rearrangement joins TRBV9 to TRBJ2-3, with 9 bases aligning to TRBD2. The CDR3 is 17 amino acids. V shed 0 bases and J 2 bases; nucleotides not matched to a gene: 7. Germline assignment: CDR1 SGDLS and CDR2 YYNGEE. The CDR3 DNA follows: TGTGCCAGCAGCGTAGACGCTAGCGGGGCCCTCACAGATACGCAGTATTTT. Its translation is CASSVDASGALTDTQYF.

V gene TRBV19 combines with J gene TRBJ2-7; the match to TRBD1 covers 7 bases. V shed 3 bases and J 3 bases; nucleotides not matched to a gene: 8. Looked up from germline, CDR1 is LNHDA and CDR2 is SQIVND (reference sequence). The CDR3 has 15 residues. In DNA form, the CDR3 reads TGTGCCAGTAGTATTGACAGGGTTGTTGGCTACGAGCAGTACTTC. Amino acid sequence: CASSIDRVVGYEQYF.

This CDR3 reads CASSLAGEQFF. The CDR3 DNA reads TGTGCCAGCAGCTTAGCTGGGGAGCAGTTCTTC. This chain connects TRBV7-8 to TRBJ2-1; D is undetermined. Trimming shortened V by 0 bases and J by 10 bases, and 4 bases separated the two germline ends. Germline-derived CDR1 and CDR2 are SGHVS and FQNEAQ. The length of the CDR3 is 11 residues. The full variable domain, with the rest looked up from reference TRBV7-8 and TRBJ2-1, is GAGVSQSPRYKVAKRGQDVALRCDPISGHVSLFWYQQALGQGPEFLTYFQNEAQLDKSGLPSDRFFAERPEGSVSTLKIQRTQQEDSAVYLCASSLAGEQFFGPGTRLTVL.

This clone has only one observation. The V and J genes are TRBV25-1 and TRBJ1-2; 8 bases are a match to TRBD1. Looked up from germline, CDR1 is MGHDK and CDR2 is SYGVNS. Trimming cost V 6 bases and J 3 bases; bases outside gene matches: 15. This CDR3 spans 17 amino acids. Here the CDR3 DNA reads TGTGCCAGCAGGACTTGGGGGCAGGGGGCTCGGGACTATGGCTACACCTTC. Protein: CASRTWGQGARDYGYTF.

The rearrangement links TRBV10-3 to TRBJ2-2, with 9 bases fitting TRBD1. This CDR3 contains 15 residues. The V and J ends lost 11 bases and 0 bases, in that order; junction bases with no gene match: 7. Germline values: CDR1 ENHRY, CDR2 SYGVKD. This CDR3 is CASNRQGANTGELFF. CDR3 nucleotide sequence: TGTGCCTCAAATAGACAGGGGGCGAACACCGGGGAGCTGTTTTTT.

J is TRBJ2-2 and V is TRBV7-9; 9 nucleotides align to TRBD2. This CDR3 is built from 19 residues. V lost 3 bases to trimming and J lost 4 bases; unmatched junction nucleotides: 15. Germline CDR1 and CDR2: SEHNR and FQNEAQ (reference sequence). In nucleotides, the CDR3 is TGTGCCAGCAGCTTCCGGGCGGGAGGGAGCTCAGGGAGCACCGGGGAGCTGTTTTTT. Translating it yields CASSFRAGGSSGSTGELFF.